The table lists the clone carrying this T cell receptor (beta chain) with a few counts. The target antigen is unknown. The data originate from a study of PD-L1 blockade in urothelial cancer. Study at large: Timepoints chosen for blood analysis were 3 weeks (second dose) and 6 weeks after treatment start.

Profiling relied on immunoSEQ multiplex PCR, and the TCRdb table lists in-frame clones only, not all of them. The sample gives 65,000 to 80,000 clones, 85% to 90% of which show up once; 3.5% to 5% is in the top ten. Time point defined: pretreatment peripheral blood. General study points: In blood sampled pretreatment, TCR clonality below the median predicted better survival.

The material sequenced was PBMCs, taken around atezolizumab (anti-PD-L1) treatment. The receptor was derived from a man between 65 and 85 years old with urothelial cancer.

The DNA of the CDR3 is TGTGCCAGTCATACGGGGGGGCTTGAGAACACCGGGGAGCTGTTTTTT. Protein: CASHTGGLENTGELFF. The chain employs TRBV19 and TRBJ2-2; TRBD2 matches 8 bases. CDR3 size: 16 residues. The V gene end was trimmed by 8 bases and the J gene end by 1 base; junction bases not matched to a gene: 9. From germline, CDR1 is LNHDA and CDR2 SQIVND (reference sequence). The variable domain in full, with the rest retrieved from reference TRBV19 and TRBJ2-2, is DGGITQSPKYLFRKEGQNVTLSCEQNLNHDAMYWYRQDPGQGLRLIYYSQIVNDFQKGDIAEGYSVSREKKESFPLTVTSAQKNPTAFYLCASHTGGLENTGELFFGEGSRLTVL.